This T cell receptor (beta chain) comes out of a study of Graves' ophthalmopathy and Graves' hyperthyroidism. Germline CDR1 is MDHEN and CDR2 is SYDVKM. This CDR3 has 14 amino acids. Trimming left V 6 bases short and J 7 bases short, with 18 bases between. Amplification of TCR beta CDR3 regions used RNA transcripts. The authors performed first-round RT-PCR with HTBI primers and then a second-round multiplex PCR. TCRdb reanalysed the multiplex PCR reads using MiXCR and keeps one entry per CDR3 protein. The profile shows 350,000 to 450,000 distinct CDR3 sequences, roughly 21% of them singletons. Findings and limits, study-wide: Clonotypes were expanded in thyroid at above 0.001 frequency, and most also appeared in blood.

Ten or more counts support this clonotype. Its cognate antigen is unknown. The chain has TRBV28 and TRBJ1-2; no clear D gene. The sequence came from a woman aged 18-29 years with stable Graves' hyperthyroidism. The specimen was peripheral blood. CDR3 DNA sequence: TGTGCCAGCAGCTATTCGGACGGGGTAGGTGGCTACACCTTC. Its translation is CASSYSDGVGGYTF.